This TCR beta chain was retrieved from a study of T-cell reconstitution after alpha-beta-depleted transplantation in children (TCRdb year 2016). With respect to the entire study: Using TCR repertoire profiling, the study quantitatively followed how T-cell immune reconstitution unfolded in children after TCRalphabeta/CD19-depleted allogeneic hematopoietic cell transplantation.

This clonotype has ten or more counts. Its target antigen remains unknown. No much larger clonotype is one base removed from it; base qualities were not supplied. What the work shows at the level of the full study, not this receptor alone: In some patients, the high TCRbeta diversity seen at day 60 was put down to recipient T cells and intrathymic progenitors that had survived conditioning. About two months after transplant, the apparently early recovery of alphabetaT-cell counts reportedly depended on just several hundred clones that had expanded rapidly and came from non-depleted graft cells. The frequencies of hyperexpanded clones fell over the following months, and after one year, T-cell counts and TCRbeta diversity were mostly attributed to newly produced T cells.

Trimming at the junction amounts to 5 bases on V and 5 bases on J, and the germline ends lie 13 bases apart. Counted from cysteine to phenylalanine, this CDR3 has 13 amino acids. Only the CDR3 part of the read is kept: 39 bases, read in frame from the first base. For CDR1 and CDR2, the germline V gene lists MNHEY and SVGAGI. Library preparation employed PCR. Sequencing instrument: Illumina HiSeq 2500. TCR library preparation used molecular barcoding, with unique molecular identifiers applied to normalize quantification of the TCRbeta repertoire. Clones were called with MiXCR by TCRdb after fastp trimmed the public reads at Q25, and only in-frame beta chains were retained. Rows are combined by CDR3 protein, so each entry shows the most common genes and DNA. Here the sample has about 290,000 distinct CDR3 sequences; less than 9.5% occur a single time. The top ten clonotypes cover 9.1% of the sample. The treatment or condition label, as the study defines it: allogeneic hematopoietic cell transplantation with graft depleted of TCRalphabeta T cells and CD19 B cells. The children who served as transplant recipients had been given grafts of TCRalphabeta/CD19-depleted allogeneic hematopoietic cells.

This specimen consisted of peripheral blood, obtained 360 days after TCRalphabeta/CD19-depleted stem cell transplant. The clonotype originates from a female patient aged 2-10 years who had a stem cell transplant for Fanconi anemia, so the T cells may come from the graft donor. This chain joins TRBV6-5 to TRBJ2-7, with the D call perhaps TRBD1 or TRBD2, each one matching 6 bases. The CDR3 reads as follows: CASSRGDPHEQYF. The DNA sequence is TGTGCCAGCAGTAGGGGGGATCCTCACGAGCAGTACTTC.